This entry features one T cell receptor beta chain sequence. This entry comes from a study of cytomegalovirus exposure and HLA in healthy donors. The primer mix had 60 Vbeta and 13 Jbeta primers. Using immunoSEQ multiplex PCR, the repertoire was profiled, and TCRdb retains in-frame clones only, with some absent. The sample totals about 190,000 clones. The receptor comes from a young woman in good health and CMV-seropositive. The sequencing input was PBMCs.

The CDR3 spells CASSSRGGPWGEQFF. CDR3 DNA: TGTGCCAGCAGCTCAAGGGGAGGGCCGTGGGGGGAGCAGTTCTTC. The V gene is TRBV6-5, the J gene TRBJ2-1; 7 bases are shared with TRBD2. Germline values: CDR1 MNHEY, CDR2 SVGAGI. Unmatched junction bases numbered 15, after V lost 6 bases and J lost 10 bases. The length of the CDR3 is 15 residues.